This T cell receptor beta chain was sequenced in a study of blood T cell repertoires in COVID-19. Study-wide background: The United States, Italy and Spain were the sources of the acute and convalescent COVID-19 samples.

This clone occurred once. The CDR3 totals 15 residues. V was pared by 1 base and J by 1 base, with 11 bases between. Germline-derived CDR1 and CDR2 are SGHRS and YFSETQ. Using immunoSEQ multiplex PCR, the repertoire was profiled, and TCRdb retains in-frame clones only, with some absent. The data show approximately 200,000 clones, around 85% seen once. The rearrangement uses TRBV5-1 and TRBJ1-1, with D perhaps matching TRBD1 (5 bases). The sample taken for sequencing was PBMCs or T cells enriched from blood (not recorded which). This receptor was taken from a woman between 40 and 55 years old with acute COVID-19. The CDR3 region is CASSLSLTGNTEAFF. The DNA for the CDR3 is TGCGCCAGCAGCTTGAGTCTAACAGGGAACACTGAAGCTTTCTTT. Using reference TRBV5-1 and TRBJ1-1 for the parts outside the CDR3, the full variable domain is KAGVTQTPRYLIKTRGQQVTLSCSPISGHRSVSWYQQTPGQGLQFLFEYFSETQRNKGNFPGRFSGRQFSNSRSEMNVSTLELGDSALYLCASSLSLTGNTEAFFGQGTRLTVV.